One T cell receptor beta chain is described in this entry. This clone turned up a few times. Its binding antigen is unknown. The input lacks base qualities; no much larger clone sits a single base away. The data originate from a study of CD8+ T cells in alopecia areata (dated 2018 in TCRdb). At the level of the whole study: The treated patients took part in an open-label pilot trial in which moderate-to-severe alopecia areata was treated with oral tofacitinib at 5 to 10 mg twice daily. RNA was obtained with the PAXgene miRNA kit for fixed scalp, the miRNeasy kit for PBMCs, and the RNeasy kit for mouse skin. To study T cell clonal expansion in alopecia areata, the researchers applied high-throughput TCRbeta sequencing to both the C3H/HeJ mouse model and human patients. Tofacitinib was administered for 6 to 18 months, and 6 months of follow-up off drug were then conducted to assess delayed response and recurrence. In humans, TCRbeta sequencing was performed on scalp tissue and on sorted CD4+ and CD8+ peripheral blood T cells from healthy controls and from patients with patchy or totalis/universalis alopecia areata. For the treated patients, the SALT score, which quantifies what percentage of scalp surface area is affected, served as the measure of disease severity. Biopsies were taken from tofacitinib-treated patients at baseline and again at 4 and 24 weeks into treatment, and several of those patients also had a later scalp biopsy. TCRbeta CDR3 regions were amplified by immunoSEQ multiplex PCR with 35 Vbeta forward and 13 Jbeta reverse primers. Clonality in the scalp was compared among normal scalp (n=4), patchy alopecia areata scalp (n=8), and alopecia totalis/universalis scalp (n=8). Overall study results and their limits: Because the treated cohort was small and included a single nonresponder, larger studies are needed to assess links between baseline CD8+ expansion and response. Many expanded lesional clones persisted in scalp and blood during tofacitinib treatment, which may partly explain relapse after stopping treatment. Resident alphabeta T cells in normal human skin are also sequenced, complicating scalp TCR repertoire analysis, unlike mouse skin dominated by gammadelta T cells. With tofacitinib, both scalp clonality and the number of expanded CD8+ clones among the top 100 scalp clones went down significantly. Compared with normal scalp, lesional scalp, particularly in alopecia totalis/universalis, had higher clonality and more expanded CD8+ clones, which suggests antigenic drive. Shared TCR sequences between patients were less evident than in mice, which may be partly attributable to HLA diversity in the patient population.

The time point label, read with the paper, signifies: approximately 4 weeks on oral tofacitinib. Sample treatment or condition, as interpreted from the label and publication: oral pan-JAK inhibitor, 5-10 mg twice daily. Lesional scalp punch biopsies and peripheral blood were obtained from alopecia areata patients. After PBMCs were isolated by density centrifugation and stained for CD3, CD4 and CD8, a FACSAria was used to sort CD4+ and CD8+ T cells. Library generation was performed with the immunoSEQ multiplex PCR assay. For TCR sequencing, RNA was extracted from every sample and reverse transcribed into cDNA to serve as template. First-strand cDNA was synthesized with SuperScript III using a 2:1 mix of oligo-dT and random hexamers. A synthetic immune receptor repertoire was used to assess amplification bias, and residual bias was removed computationally. From the authors' description of their analysis: After raw reads were preprocessed to remove errors, the CDR3 was defined following IMGT conventions as running from the conserved cysteine to phenylalanine. To get clonality, Shannon entropy was normalized by log2 of the number of productive unique TCRs and the result was subtracted from 1. CD4 or CD8 identity of scalp clones was inferred by cross-referencing scalp TCRbeta sequences with sorted blood CD4 and CD8 repertoires. In its TCRdb copy, this immuneACCESS table keeps in-frame sequences only and misses some clones. Where compared with another copy, unresolved V genes explain less than half of these, and the others have no known cause. Clone size and V and J calls were adopted from that table, with D and trimming inferred from the DNA. This sample is represented by fewer than 250,000 clones; around 60% of them were singletons. The top ten constitute 0.65% to 0.7% of the sample.

Trimming removed 6 bases from V and 2 bases from J, leaving 16 bases between the germline ends. CDR1 and CDR2, per the germline V gene, are SQVTM and ANQGSEA. The CDR3 has 14 amino acids, counting the end cysteine and phenylalanine. Only the CDR3 part of the read is kept: 42 bases, read in frame from the first base. This material consisted of CD4+ T cells sorted from blood, taken at week 4, from a patient treated with tofacitinib. The chain links TRBV29-1 with TRBJ2-5, with no reliable assignment of the D segment. This clonotype was obtained from a human donor with alopecia areata. This receptor carries the CDR3 CSVGRMSGQETQYF. The DNA sequence follows: TGCAGCGTGGGCCGAATGTCAGGACAAGAGACCCAGTACTTC.